The 13 T cell receptor beta chains below all came from one sample that was sequenced in a study of shared clonotypes between healthy human individuals. Repertoires were generated with immunoSEQ multiplex PCR, while TCRdb's copy carries only in-frame clones and drops some. The data show over a million clones, approximately 96% seen once. What was sequenced was naive CD4+ T cells sorted from blood. This sample's subset: CD45RA+ positively selected. All receptors derive from a man aged 25 to 40 in good health.

CDR3 sequence reads: CASSRSWVGNEQFF. CDR3 DNA sequence: TGTGCCAGCAGCAGAAGTTGGGTCGGGAATGAGCAGTTCTTC. This chain connects TRBV7-9 to TRBJ2-1, with D unclear. V lost 5 bases, J lost 7 bases, and 15 bases lay in between. The CDR3 has 14 amino acids. Germline V gene lookup returns CDR1 SEHNR and CDR2 FQNEAQ (reference sequence).

For this clone: The same CDR3 arises from other DNA sequences in this sample as well. V usage is TRBV19 and J usage is TRBJ2-7, with D perhaps given as TRBD1 or TRBD2 (6 bases each). The germline gives CDR1 LNHDA, CDR2 SQIVND (reference sequence). Trimming removed 3 bases from V and 3 bases from J, with 12 bases in between. The length of the CDR3 is 14 residues. As DNA, the CDR3 is TGTGCCAGTAGTATCGGAGGGGGTAGCTACGAGCAGTACTTC. It specifies CASSIGGGSYEQYF.

The CDR3 spells CAISESKFSSGSQDEQFF. The CDR3 nucleotides are TGTGCCATCAGTGAGTCGAAATTCTCTAGCGGGAGTCAGGATGAGCAGTTCTTC. The chain joins TRBV10-3 to TRBJ2-1, with 10 bases matching TRBD2. Per germline, CDR1 ENHRY and CDR2 SYGVKD. The CDR3 loop spans 18 amino acids. Unmatched junction bases numbered 13, after V lost 0 bases and J lost 8 bases.

V and J are TRBV28 and TRBJ2-7; the D is unclear. The CDR3 is 11 amino acids. Germline CDR1 and CDR2: MDHEN and SYDVKM. V was shortened by 5 bases and J by 6 bases, with 8 bases between the two germline ends. CDR3 in amino acids: CASSPFGEQYF. The CDR3 bases are TGTGCCAGCAGTCCTTTTGGCGAGCAGTACTTC.

The chain combines TRBV6-1 with TRBJ2-7; 7 bases fit TRBD1. Germline-derived CDR1 and CDR2 are MNHNS and SASEGT. V shed 0 bases, J shed 4 bases, and the junction held 6 bases outside the gene matches. This CDR3 contains 15 residues. DNA for the CDR3: TGTGCCAGCAGTGAAGCTCGAGACAGGGTTTACGAGCAGTACTTC. As protein: CASSEARDRVYEQYF.

The V call is TRBV28, the J call TRBJ2-1, with D hard to call. The CDR3 extends over 12 amino acids. V lost 3 bases and J lost 5, with 5 bases in between. Per germline, CDR1 MDHEN and CDR2 SYDVKM. The CDR3 region has the DNA TGTGCCAGCAGTTTGGGTCACAATGAGCAGTTCTTC. Translating it yields CASSLGHNEQFF.

The chain carries TRBV7-6 and TRBJ1-2, with D possibly matching TRBD1 (6 bases). CDR3 size: 16 residues. V lost 3 bases and J lost 3, with 17 bases in between. CDR1 and CDR2 (germline): SGHVS, FNYEAQ. The CDR3 bases are TGTGCCAGCAGCTTGGGGGCGCCGGATCCTTACTATGGCTACACCTTC. This codes for CASSLGAPDPYYGYTF.

This clone was seen a handful of times. V gene TRBV16 combines with J gene TRBJ1-2, with D maybe TRBD1 (6 bases). Germline V lookup: CDR1 KGHSY, CDR2 FQNENV. The CDR3 covers 15 residues. With 3 bases removed from V and 5 bases from J, the gap between germline ends came to 16 bases. CDR3 in amino acids: CASSQPRGLGYGYTF. The CDR3 DNA is TGTGCCAGCAGCCAGCCCCGGGGGCTCGGTTATGGCTACACCTTC.

This chain links TRBV10-3 with TRBJ1-1, with 10 bases identical to TRBD1. The CDR3 is 16 residues long. Germline CDR1 and CDR2: ENHRY and SYGVKD. Trimming cost V 4 bases and J 1 base; bases outside gene matches: 6. The CDR3 is CAISGTGGIANTEAFF. CDR3 bases: TGTGCCATCAGTGGGACAGGGGGGATTGCGAACACTGAAGCTTTCTTT.

The CDR3 reads CASSILGSGNTIYF. For the CDR3, the DNA is TGCGCCAGCAGCATATTAGGGTCCGGAAACACCATATATTTT. The gene calls are TRBV5-1 and TRBJ1-3; D unclear. In germline, CDR1 is SGHRS, CDR2 YFSETQ. The length of the CDR3 is 14 residues. Trimming removed 4 bases from V and 4 bases from J, with 12 bases in between.

This chain links TRBV28 with TRBJ1-2; D uncertain. CDR3 size: 11 residues. Per the germline V gene, CDR1 is MDHEN and CDR2 is SYDVKM. V dropped 8 bases and J dropped 4 bases, with 8 bases sitting between them. CDR3 bases: TGTGCCAGCGGGTATTCCTATGGCTACACCTTC. It translates to CASGYSYGYTF.

Details on this clone: Other DNA sequences within the sample encode an identical CDR3. The chain is built from TRBV15 and TRBJ2-3; D not certain. In germline, CDR1 is LNHNV, CDR2 YYDKDF (reference sequence). The CDR3 length is 13 residues. V was clipped by 0 bases and J by 6 bases, with 7 bases between them. This CDR3 is CATSRDLGDTQYF. CDR3 nucleotides: TGTGCCACCAGCAGAGACCTAGGCGATACGCAGTATTTT.

The rearrangement joins TRBV5-1 to TRBJ2-5; 7 nucleotides match TRBD2. Germline CDR1 and CDR2: SGHRS and YFSETQ. V was clipped by 1 base and J by 5 bases; unmatched bases: 5. The CDR3 extends over 14 amino acids. This chain's CDR3 is CASSLTTSEETQYF. The CDR3 DNA follows: TGCGCCAGCAGCTTGACTACTAGCGAGGAGACCCAGTACTTC.